The 8 T cell receptor beta chains presented below share a single source sample, sequenced in a study of regulatory T cells in long-lasting Graves disease. Time point: persistent/refractory GD, antithyroid drugs over 5 years with positive TRAb. Researchers made the TCR library from RNA that was extracted from PBMCs. Investigators prepared the TCR beta libraries by applying iRepertoire HTBI primers and Arm-PCR of CDR3 regions. Using its own MiXCR run on the multiplex PCR reads, TCRdb lists one record per CDR3 protein. Of a few hundred thousand distinct CDR3 sequences listed, about a quarter are singletons. Sequenced material: peripheral blood mononuclear cells (PBMCs), taken when the disease was refractory, from a patient treated with antithyroid drugs. Source of these receptors: a female donor with Graves disease.

This clonotype occurred a few times. This chain connects TRBV18 to TRBJ2-7; 9 bases are a match to TRBD2. CDR1 and CDR2 from the germline V gene are KGHSH and LQKENI. The CDR3 is 15 residues long. V gave up 1 base and J gave up 4 bases; unmatched junction bases: 5. The CDR3 loop is CASSPRQAGGYEQYF. The CDR3, as DNA: TGTGCCAGCTCACCACGGCAGGCGGGAGGGTACGAGCAGTACTTC.

This clonotype was counted only a few times. The V gene is TRBV7-2, the J gene TRBJ1-2, with 7 bases aligning to TRBD1. Trimming took 5 bases from V and 4 from J; bases not matched to a gene: 16. CDR3 length: 17 residues. Germline V gene lookup returns CDR1 SGHTA and CDR2 FQGNSA. CDR3 in DNA: TGTGCCAGCAGCCGAACCCCGGGGACAGCACAATTCTATGGCTACACCTTC. Encoded protein: CASSRTPGTAQFYGYTF.

The V and J genes are TRBV5-1 and TRBJ2-2; D is perhaps TRBD2 (6 bases). The germline gives CDR1 SGHRS, CDR2 YFSETQ. The CDR3 is 16 residues long. V was trimmed by 7 bases and J by 5 bases, leaving 21 bases between them. The CDR3 region is CASRPKGSAGTGELFF. CDR3 DNA sequence: TGCGCCAGCCGCCCCAAGGGTAGCGCGGGGACCGGGGAGCTGTTTTTT.

The CDR3 sequence is CASSPLDALNTEAFF. CDR3 in DNA: TGTGCCAGCTCACCGCTCGACGCCCTGAACACTGAAGCTTTCTTT. The chain recombines TRBV18 with TRBJ1-1; D unresolved. The CDR3 runs 15 residues. The V end was cut by 3 bases, the J end by 0 bases, with 11 bases between. Germline lookup yields CDR1 KGHSH and CDR2 LQKENI. The full variable domain, completed using reference TRBV18 and TRBJ1-1, is NAGVMQNPRHLVRRRGQEARLRCSPMKGHSHVYWYRQLPEEGLKFMVYLQKENIIDESGMPKERFSAEFPKEGPSILRIQQVVRGDSAAYFCASSPLDALNTEAFFGQGTRLTVV.

In its sample, this clonotype was seen a few times. V gene TRBV24-1 combines with J gene TRBJ2-5, with 10 bases matching TRBD1. The CDR3 consists of 16 residues. V lost 2 bases and J lost 4; bases outside the gene matches: 6. The V gene's germline CDR1 is KGHDR and CDR2 SFDVKD. The CDR3 nucleotides read TGTGCCACCAGTGATTGGGACAGGGGCTCCGGAGAGACCCAGTACTTC. Its protein is CATSDWDRGSGETQYF.

This clonotype has a handful of counts. This chain uses TRBV29-1 with TRBJ2-7; D is possibly TRBD1 or TRBD2 (5 bases each). CDR1 and CDR2 (germline): SQVTM, ANQGSEA. V dropped 6 bases and J dropped 4 bases, with 10 bases sitting between them. The CDR3 covers 11 residues. The CDR3 loop is CSVGDSYEQYF. The CDR3 DNA follows: TGCAGCGTGGGAGACAGTTACGAGCAGTACTTC.

J is TRBJ1-2 and V is TRBV2, with a possible D match to TRBD1 (5 bases). The CDR3 loop spans 15 amino acids. In germline, CDR1 is SNHLY, CDR2 FYNNEI. The V and J ends lost 1 base and 8 bases respectively, with 17 bases between them. The CDR3 DNA sequence: TGTGCCAGCAGTGAAGGGGCAGGGAAATTAAGAGGCTACACCTTC. It specifies CASSEGAGKLRGYTF.

This clonotype was detected a few times. The chain couples TRBV5-1 to TRBJ2-7; D unresolved. V dropped 0 bases and J dropped 5 bases, with 12 bases sitting between them. The CDR3 has 14 amino acids. CDR1 and CDR2 (germline): SGHRS, YFSETQ. The CDR3 DNA reads TGCGCCAGCAGCTTGGACCGGCATCTCGACGAGCAGTACTTC. It translates to CASSLDRHLDEQYF.